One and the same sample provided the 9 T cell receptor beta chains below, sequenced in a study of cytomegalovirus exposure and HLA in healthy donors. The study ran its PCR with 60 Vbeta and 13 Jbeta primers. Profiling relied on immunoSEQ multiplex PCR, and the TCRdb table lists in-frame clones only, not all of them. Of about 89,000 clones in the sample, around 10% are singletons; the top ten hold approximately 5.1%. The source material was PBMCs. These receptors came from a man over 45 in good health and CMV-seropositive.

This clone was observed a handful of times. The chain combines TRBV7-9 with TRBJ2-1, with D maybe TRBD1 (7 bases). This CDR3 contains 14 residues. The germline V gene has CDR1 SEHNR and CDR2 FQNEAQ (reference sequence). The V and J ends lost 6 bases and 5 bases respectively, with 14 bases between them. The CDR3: CASSRQGLHNEQFF. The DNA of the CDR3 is TGTGCCAGCAGTCGACAGGGACTGCACAATGAGCAGTTCTTC.

The CDR3 region has the DNA TGTGCCATCAGTGGGGGACTAGCGGGAATTGAGCAGTACTTC. Amino acids: CAISGGLAGIEQYF. The V and J genes are TRBV10-3 and TRBJ2-7, with 13 bases aligning to TRBD2. The CDR3 totals 14 residues. V shed 4 bases, J shed 7 bases, and the junction held 4 bases outside the gene matches. The germline CDR1 and CDR2 sequences are ENHRY and SYGVKD.

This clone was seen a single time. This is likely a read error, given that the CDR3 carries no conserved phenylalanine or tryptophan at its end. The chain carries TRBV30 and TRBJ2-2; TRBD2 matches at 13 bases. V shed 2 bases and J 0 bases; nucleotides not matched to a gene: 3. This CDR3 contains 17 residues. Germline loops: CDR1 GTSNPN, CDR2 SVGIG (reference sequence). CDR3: CAWSSGLAGSNTGELFV. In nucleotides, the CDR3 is TGTGCCTGGAGTTCGGGACTAGCGGGATCGAACACCGGGGAGCTGTTTGTT.

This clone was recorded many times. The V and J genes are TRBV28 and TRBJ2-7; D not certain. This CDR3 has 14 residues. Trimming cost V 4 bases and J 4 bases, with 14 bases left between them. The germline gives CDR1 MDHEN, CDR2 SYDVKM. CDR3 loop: CASSSEQIRYEQYF. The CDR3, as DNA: TGTGCCAGCAGTTCGGAGCAGATCAGATACGAGCAGTACTTC.

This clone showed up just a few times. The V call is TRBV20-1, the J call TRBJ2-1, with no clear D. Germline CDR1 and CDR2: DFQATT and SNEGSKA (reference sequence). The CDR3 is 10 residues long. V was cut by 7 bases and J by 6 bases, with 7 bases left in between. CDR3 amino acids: CSGSINEQFF. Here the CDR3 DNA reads TGCAGTGGAAGCATCAATGAGCAGTTCTTC.

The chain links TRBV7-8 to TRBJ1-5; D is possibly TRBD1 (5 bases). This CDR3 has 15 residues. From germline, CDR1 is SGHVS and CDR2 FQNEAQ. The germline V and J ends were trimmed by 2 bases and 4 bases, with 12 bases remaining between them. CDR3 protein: CASSLQGTGNQPQHF. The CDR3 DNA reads TGTGCCAGCAGCTTACAGGGAACCGGGAATCAGCCCCAGCATTTT. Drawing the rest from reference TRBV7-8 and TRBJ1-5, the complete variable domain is GAGVSQSPRYKVAKRGQDVALRCDPISGHVSLFWYQQALGQGPEFLTYFQNEAQLDKSGLPSDRFFAERPEGSVSTLKIQRTQQEDSAVYLCASSLQGTGNQPQHFGDGTRLSIL.

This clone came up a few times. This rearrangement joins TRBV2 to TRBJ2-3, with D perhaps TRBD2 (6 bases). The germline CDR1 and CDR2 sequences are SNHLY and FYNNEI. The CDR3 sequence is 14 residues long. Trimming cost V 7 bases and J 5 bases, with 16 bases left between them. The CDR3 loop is CASIPGRSGDTQYF. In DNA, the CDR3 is TGTGCCAGCATCCCCGGGAGAAGTGGAGATACGCAGTATTTT.

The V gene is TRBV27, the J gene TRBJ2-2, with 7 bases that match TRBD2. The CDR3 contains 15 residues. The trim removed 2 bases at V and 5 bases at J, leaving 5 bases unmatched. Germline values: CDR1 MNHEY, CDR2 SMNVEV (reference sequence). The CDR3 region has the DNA TGTGCCAGCAGTTTAACAGCGGGAAGTACCGGGGAGCTGTTTTTT. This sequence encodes CASSLTAGSTGELFF.

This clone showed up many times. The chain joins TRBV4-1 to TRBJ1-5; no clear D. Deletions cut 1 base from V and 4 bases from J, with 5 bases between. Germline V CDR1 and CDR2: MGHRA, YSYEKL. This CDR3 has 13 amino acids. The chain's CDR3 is CASSQVLNQPQHF. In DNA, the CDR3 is TGCGCCAGCAGCCAAGTCCTAAATCAGCCCCAGCATTTT.